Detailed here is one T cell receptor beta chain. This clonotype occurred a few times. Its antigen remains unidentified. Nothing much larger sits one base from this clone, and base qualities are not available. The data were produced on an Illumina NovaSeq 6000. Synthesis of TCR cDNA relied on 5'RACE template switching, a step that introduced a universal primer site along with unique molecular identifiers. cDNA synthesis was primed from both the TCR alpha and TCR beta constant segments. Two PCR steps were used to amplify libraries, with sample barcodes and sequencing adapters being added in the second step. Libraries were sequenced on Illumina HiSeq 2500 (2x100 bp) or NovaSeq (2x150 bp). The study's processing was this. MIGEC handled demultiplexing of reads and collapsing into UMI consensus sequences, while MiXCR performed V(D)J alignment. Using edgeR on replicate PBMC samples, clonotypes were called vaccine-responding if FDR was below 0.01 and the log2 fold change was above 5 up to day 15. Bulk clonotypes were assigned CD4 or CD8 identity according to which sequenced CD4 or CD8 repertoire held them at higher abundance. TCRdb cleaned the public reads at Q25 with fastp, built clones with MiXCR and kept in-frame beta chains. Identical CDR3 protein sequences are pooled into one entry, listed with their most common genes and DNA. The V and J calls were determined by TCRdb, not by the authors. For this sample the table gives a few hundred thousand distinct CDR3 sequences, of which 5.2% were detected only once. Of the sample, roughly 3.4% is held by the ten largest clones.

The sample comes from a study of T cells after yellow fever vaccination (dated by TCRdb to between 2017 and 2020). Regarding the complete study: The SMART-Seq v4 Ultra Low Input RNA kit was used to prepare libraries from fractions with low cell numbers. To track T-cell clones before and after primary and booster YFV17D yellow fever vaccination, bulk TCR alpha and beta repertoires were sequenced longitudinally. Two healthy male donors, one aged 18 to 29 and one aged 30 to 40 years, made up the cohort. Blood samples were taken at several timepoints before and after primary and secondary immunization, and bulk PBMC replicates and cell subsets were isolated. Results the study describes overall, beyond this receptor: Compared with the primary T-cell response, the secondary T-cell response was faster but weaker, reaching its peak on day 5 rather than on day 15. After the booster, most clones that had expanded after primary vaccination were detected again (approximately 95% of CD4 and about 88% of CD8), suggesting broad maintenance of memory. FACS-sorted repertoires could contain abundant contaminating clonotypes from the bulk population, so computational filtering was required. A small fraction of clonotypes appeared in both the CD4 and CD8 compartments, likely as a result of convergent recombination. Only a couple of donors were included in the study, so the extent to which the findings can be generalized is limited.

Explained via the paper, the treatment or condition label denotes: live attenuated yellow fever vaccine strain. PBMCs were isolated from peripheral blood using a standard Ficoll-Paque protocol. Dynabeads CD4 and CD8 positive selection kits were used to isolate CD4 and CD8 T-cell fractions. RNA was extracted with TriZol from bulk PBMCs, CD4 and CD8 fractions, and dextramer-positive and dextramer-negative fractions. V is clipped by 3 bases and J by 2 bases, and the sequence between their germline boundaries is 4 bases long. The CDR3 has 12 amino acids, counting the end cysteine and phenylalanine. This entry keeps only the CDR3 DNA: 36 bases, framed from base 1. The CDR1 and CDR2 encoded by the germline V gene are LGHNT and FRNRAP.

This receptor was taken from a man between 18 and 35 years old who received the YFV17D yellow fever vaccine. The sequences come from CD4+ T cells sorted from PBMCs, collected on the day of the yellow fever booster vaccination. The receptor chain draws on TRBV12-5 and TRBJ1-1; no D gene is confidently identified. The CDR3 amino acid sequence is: CASGFGNTEAFF. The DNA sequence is TGTGCTAGTGGTTTTGGAAACACTGAAGCTTTCTTT.